This T cell receptor beta chain was found in a study of CD8 T cells in ankylosing spondylitis. Overall study findings and caveats: Disease-linked clones reportedly showed significant enrichment in matched ankylosing spondylitis synovial fluid. Ankylosing spondylitis blood appeared to be characterized by a TCR beta motif of eight highly homologous variants. Disease-linked clones bore a CD8+ phenotype and were relatively rare in peripheral blood.

Germline CDR1 reads MNHNS; CDR2 reads SASEGT. This CDR3 spans 13 amino acids. Trimming removed 1 base from V and 0 bases from J, with 4 bases in between. By quantitative 5'-RACE with molecular barcodes, the TCR beta libraries were made. TCRdb itself ran the 5' RACE reads through MiXCR, one entry per CDR3 protein. This repertoire shows roughly 180,000 distinct CDR3 sequences, 13% found once; its top ten account for 15% to 20%. This clonotype appeared a few times. Antigen: not known. The chain joins TRBV6-1 to TRBJ2-7; no definite D call. Sequenced: blood, either unsorted or a sorted T cell fraction (not recorded which). The sequence came from a male donor with ankylosing spondylitis or in good health (not recorded which). This CDR3 reads CASSEGGSYEQYF. Here the CDR3 DNA reads TGTGCCAGCAGTGAAGGGGGCTCCTACGAGCAGTACTTC.